This record covers a single T cell receptor beta chain. What this receptor recognizes is not known. The sample holds no much larger clone one base away, and base qualities are not on file. The sample originates from a study of blood T cell repertoires in COVID-19 (dated by TCRdb to the early 2020s). With regard to the full study: Collaborator samples came from the United States, Italy and Spain and covered acute and convalescent phases of COVID-19. The material from the prospective study consisted of cDNA or gDNA derived from T cells, B-cell-depleted T cells, or PBMCs. The dataset comprised deeply sampled blood TCRbeta repertoires from subjects exposed to, actively infected with, or recovered from COVID-19. The repertoires were made available in a free public database intended to serve as a resource for research on the immune response to SARS-CoV-2. The samples were drawn from the first 160 participants of the ongoing ImmuneRACE study and from roughly 1,300 subjects provided by 6 global collaborators. The sample metadata nearly always contained a de-identified subject ID, COVID-19 status, age in years and sex. Where HLA class I and class II types were available, the types were taken from metadata supplied by the sample provider, not from assay-based typing. Findings and caveats that apply to the study as a whole: The amount of clinical and demographic metadata varied by source and participant and was provided uncurated.

TCRbeta CDR3 regions were amplified from genomic DNA using the immunoSEQ Assay, a bias-controlled multiplex PCR. The authors processed their data as follows. The number of nucleated cells in each sample was estimated by amplification of reference gene primers within the assay. To quantify the absolute abundance of each unique TCRbeta CDR3 rearrangement, sequence reads were collapsed and filtered. For each sample, productive Simpson clonality was calculated as the square root of Simpson's diversity index over productive rearrangements. TCRdb holds this immuneACCESS table with in-frame rearrangements only. Some clones are missing; in checked studies, unresolved V genes explain under half, and the rest has no known cause. That table furnishes V, J and clone size, whereas the DNA furnished D and trimming. The sample includes over 65,000 clones, with about 87% observed a single time. Together, the top ten hold about 1% of the sample.

Measured from the cysteine to the phenylalanine, the CDR3 is 13 residues long. The sequence is cut down to CDR3 DNA, 39 bases in frame from base 1. V loses 1 base of germline sequence and J loses 13 bases, and the interval between the two ends is 14 bases. According to the germline V gene, CDR1 reads ENHRY and CDR2 reads SYGVKD. The collaborating institutions used their own protocols to collect whole blood in K2EDTA tubes. For TCRbeta analysis, collaborator samples were shipped as frozen whole blood, as isolated PBMCs, or as DNA extracted from either sample type. The V and J genes are TRBV10-3 and TRBJ2-1; perhaps TRBD1 is the D gene, with 5 bases matching. Sequencing used peripheral blood. The TCR comes from a human donor in a cohort sampled during active COVID-19. The nucleotides read TGTGCCATCAGTGAGTATACAGGCCAGGAACAGTTCTTC. This gives the protein CAISEYTGQEQFF.